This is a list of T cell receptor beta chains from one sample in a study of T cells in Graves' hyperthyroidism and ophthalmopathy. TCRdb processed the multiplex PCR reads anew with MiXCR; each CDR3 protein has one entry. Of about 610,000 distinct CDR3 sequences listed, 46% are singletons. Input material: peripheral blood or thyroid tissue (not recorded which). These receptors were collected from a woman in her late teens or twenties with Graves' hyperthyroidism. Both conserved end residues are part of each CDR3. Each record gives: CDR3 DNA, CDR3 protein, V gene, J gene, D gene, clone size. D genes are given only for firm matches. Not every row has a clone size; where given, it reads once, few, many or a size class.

CDR3nt: TGTGCCAGCAGCCGAGGCGCGGGACGGGGACTAGAAGAGACCCAGTACTTC
CDR3aa: CASSRGAGRGLEETQYF
v_gene: TRBV14
j_gene: TRBJ2-5
d_gene: TRBD2
abundance: -

CDR3nt: TGTGCCAGCAGTTTGGAAGGGGGCCCGAACACCGGGGAGCTGTTTTTT
CDR3aa: CASSLEGGPNTGELFF
v_gene: TRBV12-3/TRBV12-4
j_gene: TRBJ2-2
d_gene: TRBD1
abundance: -

CDR3nt: TGTGCCAGCGGCCGAGCCGGGACAGGGAAAATCGCTGGGGCCAACGTCCTGACTTTC
CDR3aa: CASGRAGTGKIAGANVLTF
v_gene: TRBV7-3
j_gene: TRBJ2-6
d_gene: TRBD1
abundance: -

CDR3nt: TGTGCCAGTAGTATGGCACAGGGGGACTATGGCTACACCTTC
CDR3aa: CASSMAQGDYGYTF
v_gene: TRBV19
j_gene: TRBJ1-2
d_gene: TRBD1
abundance: many

CDR3nt: TGTGCCAGCAGTAGGGGACTGAGGGGGGATGAGCAGTTCTTC
CDR3aa: CASSRGLRGDEQFF
v_gene: TRBV10-3
j_gene: TRBJ2-1
d_gene: -
abundance: -

CDR3nt: TGCAGCCAATTTCGGACAGGGGGCTACGAGCAGTACTTC
CDR3aa: CSQFRTGGYEQYF
v_gene: TRBV29-1
j_gene: TRBJ2-7
d_gene: TRBD1
abundance: -

CDR3nt: TGTGCCAGCAGCCTTGGACAGGCAGACCCCGAAAAACTGTTTTTT
CDR3aa: CASSLGQADPEKLFF
v_gene: TRBV5-6
j_gene: TRBJ1-4
d_gene: TRBD1
abundance: many

CDR3nt: TGCAGTGCCCCTCGGGGGGTGCGAGCTTTCTTT
CDR3aa: CSAPRGVRAFF
v_gene: TRBV20-1
j_gene: TRBJ1-1
d_gene: -
abundance: -

CDR3nt: TGCAGTGCTAGCAGCCAAGGACAGGGAAGCTCCTACGAGCAGTACTTC
CDR3aa: CSASSQGQGSSYEQYF
v_gene: TRBV20-1
j_gene: TRBJ2-7
d_gene: TRBD1
abundance: -

CDR3nt: TGTGCCAGCAAGAGGGACACCGGGGAGCTGTTTTTT
CDR3aa: CASKRDTGELFF
v_gene: TRBV25-1
j_gene: TRBJ2-2
d_gene: -
abundance: many

CDR3nt: TGTGCCAGCAGCCAAGAGGGTATCGTCCACGAGCAGTACTTC
CDR3aa: CASSQEGIVHEQYF
v_gene: TRBV14
j_gene: TRBJ2-7
d_gene: -
abundance: many

CDR3nt: TGTGCCAGCAGTTCCGTACGGGAAAAAGAGACCCAGTACTTC
CDR3aa: CASSSVREKETQYF
v_gene: TRBV6-5
j_gene: TRBJ2-5
d_gene: -
abundance: many

CDR3nt: TGTGCCAGCAGTGAAGCCGTAGGGTGGGCTTTCTTT
CDR3aa: CASSEAVGWAFF
v_gene: TRBV2
j_gene: TRBJ1-1
d_gene: -
abundance: -

CDR3nt: TGTGCCAGTAGCTTACTAGTCACAGAGACCCAGTACTTC
CDR3aa: CASSLLVTETQYF
v_gene: TRBV19
j_gene: TRBJ2-5
d_gene: -
abundance: few

CDR3nt: TGTGCCACCAGCAGGCACAGAGGAAACCAAGAGACCCAGTACTTC
CDR3aa: CATSRHRGNQETQYF
v_gene: TRBV24-1
j_gene: TRBJ2-5
d_gene: -
abundance: -

CDR3nt: TGTGCCACCAGACCGATCACCCGAGAGGACGGAGACGGGAGCTCCTATAATTCACCCCTCCACTTT
CDR3aa: CATRPITREDGDGSSYNSPLHF
v_gene: TRBV24-1
j_gene: TRBJ1-6
d_gene: -
abundance: -

CDR3nt: TGTGCCAGCAGCTCGACCTCGAGGCAGAGCGAGCAGTACTTC
CDR3aa: CASSSTSRQSEQYF
v_gene: TRBV12-3/TRBV12-4
j_gene: TRBJ2-7
d_gene: -
abundance: many

CDR3nt: TGCAGCGTTGAAGACATGTTTATTCCCCTTTATGGCTACACCTTC
CDR3aa: CSVEDMFIPLYGYTF
v_gene: TRBV29-1
j_gene: TRBJ1-2
d_gene: -
abundance: many

CDR3nt: TGTGCCAGCAGCTTAGGCACGGGGTCGGGAAATTCACCCCTCCACTTT
CDR3aa: CASSLGTGSGNSPLHF
v_gene: TRBV13
j_gene: TRBJ1-6
d_gene: -
abundance: -

CDR3nt: TGTGCCAGCAGTGCTACCGGCAAGGGCCGGAGCTCCTATAATTCACCCCTCCACTTT
CDR3aa: CASSATGKGRSSYNSPLHF
v_gene: TRBV6-5
j_gene: TRBJ1-6
d_gene: -
abundance: many

CDR3nt: TGTGCCAGCAGCTCCGGGCTAGCGAACACTGAAGCTTTCTTT
CDR3aa: CASSSGLANTEAFF
v_gene: TRBV7-6
j_gene: TRBJ1-1
d_gene: -
abundance: -

CDR3nt: TGTGCCAGCAGCCGAGGGGGACGGAGACCCACAGATACGCAGTATTTT
CDR3aa: CASSRGGRRPTDTQYF
v_gene: TRBV7-3
j_gene: TRBJ2-3
d_gene: -
abundance: few

CDR3nt: TGCAGCGTTGACAGAGGGGGGGAGACCCAGTACTTC
CDR3aa: CSVDRGGETQYF
v_gene: TRBV29-1
j_gene: TRBJ2-5
d_gene: -
abundance: many

CDR3nt: TGTGCCAGCAGTTATCGCAGTGAGGGCTATAGCAATCAGCCCCAGCATTTT
CDR3aa: CASSYRSEGYSNQPQHF
v_gene: TRBV6-2/TRBV6-3
j_gene: TRBJ1-5
d_gene: -
abundance: many

CDR3nt: TGTGCCAGCTCCCCGAAGACAGTCTCCTACGAGCAGTACTTC
CDR3aa: CASSPKTVSYEQYF
v_gene: TRBV7-2
j_gene: TRBJ2-7
d_gene: -
abundance: few

CDR3nt: TGTGCCAGCAGTGCGGGTATCGTGGGCACTGAAGCTTTCTTT
CDR3aa: CASSAGIVGTEAFF
v_gene: TRBV2
j_gene: TRBJ1-1
d_gene: -
abundance: -

CDR3nt: TGTGCCAGCAGCTTCTTAGGGTACATTTGGCCCCAGCATTTT
CDR3aa: CASSFLGYIWPQHF
v_gene: TRBV11-3
j_gene: TRBJ1-5
d_gene: -
abundance: few

CDR3nt: TGTGCCAGCTCACCCCAGTCGGATTACGAGCAGTACTTC
CDR3aa: CASSPQSDYEQYF
v_gene: TRBV18
j_gene: TRBJ2-7
d_gene: -
abundance: -

CDR3nt: TGCAGTGGTGACAGTGCTTACTCTGAAGCTTTCTTT
CDR3aa: CSGDSAYSEAFF
v_gene: TRBV29-1
j_gene: TRBJ1-1
d_gene: -
abundance: -

CDR3nt: TGTGCCATCAGTGGAGGCCAGGGAAATTCACCCCTCCACTTT
CDR3aa: CAISGGQGNSPLHF
v_gene: TRBV10-3
j_gene: TRBJ1-6
d_gene: -
abundance: many

CDR3nt: TGTGCCAGCAGTTTAAGCGCGGCAGACGAAAAACTGTTTTTT
CDR3aa: CASSLSAADEKLFF
v_gene: TRBV6-1
j_gene: TRBJ1-4
d_gene: -
abundance: once

CDR3nt: TGCAGTCCGACAGGGGAGGGCTATGGCTACACCTTC
CDR3aa: CSPTGEGYGYTF
v_gene: TRBV20-1
j_gene: TRBJ1-2
d_gene: TRBD1
abundance: many

CDR3nt: TGCAGCGTTGGGGAGCGGTCCACCGGGGAGCTGTTTTTT
CDR3aa: CSVGERSTGELFF
v_gene: TRBV29-1
j_gene: TRBJ2-2
d_gene: -
abundance: -

CDR3nt: TGCGCCAGCAGCCAAGATGAGGCGGGCTTACAGTACTTC
CDR3aa: CASSQDEAGLQYF
v_gene: TRBV4-3
j_gene: TRBJ2-7
d_gene: -
abundance: many

CDR3nt: TGTGCCAGCAGCCAAGAGACAGGGAGGGACGAGCAGTACTTC
CDR3aa: CASSQETGRDEQYF
v_gene: TRBV14
j_gene: TRBJ2-7
d_gene: -
abundance: -

CDR3nt: TGCGCCAGCAGCCCCGGTATCGGGGAAGGAAGGAACACCATATATTTT
CDR3aa: CASSPGIGEGRNTIYF
v_gene: TRBV5-1
j_gene: TRBJ1-3
d_gene: -
abundance: many